The clone carrying this TCR beta chain has ten or more counts. No antigen is known for it. The record originates from a study of early T cells in non-severe SARS-CoV-2 infection. Study details: Sequencing targeted bulk RNA from unsorted whole blood, leaving chains unpaired.

Individual cDNA molecules received unique molecular identifiers during library preparation. One entry per CDR3 protein results from TCRdb running MiXCR on the 5' RACE reads. This sample yields 75,000 to 80,000 distinct CDR3 sequences, of which about 11% are seen a single time; around 11% belongs to the top ten. Overall study findings and caveats: Private and CD4 specificities were missed by VDJdb matching, skewed to anti-spike CD8.

The receptor was derived from an adult who was a healthcare worker with PCR-confirmed SARS-CoV-2 infection or an uninfected control (not recorded which). Sample: whole blood, taken at baseline.

The CDR3 DNA follows: TGTGCCAGCAGCACCGGGACAGCGAACACCGGGGAGCTGTTTTTT. Translated, it gives CASSTGTANTGELFF. The rearrangement links TRBV28 to TRBJ2-2; 7 bases map to TRBD1. The V gene end was trimmed by 6 bases and the J gene end by 0 bases; junction bases not matched to a gene: 4. This CDR3 comprises 15 residues. The V gene's germline CDR1 is MDHEN and CDR2 SYDVKM.